This T cell receptor beta chain originates from a study of blood T cells in healthy people across ages (dated by TCRdb to the mid-2010s). With regard to the full study: In model experiments, template switching captured about one uniquely barcoded TCR beta cDNA molecule for every two T cells. Using deep sequencing normalized with unique cDNA molecular identifiers, the study measured how TCR beta repertoire diversity changes with age. The donors were split into four age groups: young (average around 15 years), middle-aged (roughly 40), aged (around 67) and long-lived (approximately 89). Two additional independent replicas of 1 million unique cDNA reads from the same blood draw were analyzed for two donors (one aged 18 to 30 and one aged 80 or older). To avoid experimental bias, donors of different ages were distributed randomly across sequencing lanes. General conclusions and limits of the study: There was a strong correlation between observed TCR beta diversity and the percentage of naive T cells measured by flow cytometry. Observed TCR beta diversity per million T cells fell roughly linearly with age, and a significant reduction was already apparent by age approximately 41. Compared with the aged group, the long-lived group had more naive CD4+ T cells, fewer expanded clones and increased TCR diversity, suggesting age selection. Since profiling was done on bulk unsorted PBMCs, naive and antigen-experienced compartments could not be conclusively compared. Estimates of total diversity based on one million sequenced T cells were considered lower bounds and underestimates. The CMV infection status of donors was not known, potentially confounding age-related changes in expanded clonotypes.

Libraries were constructed by 5' RACE. These reads were obtained on an Illumina HiSeq 2500. A second 7 to 11 cycle PCR used a sample-barcoded 5' primer and a J-beta primer mix. A template-switch 5' adaptor carrying 12 random nucleotides introduced a unique molecular identifier onto each TCR beta cDNA molecule. Each sample yielded at least 3 million CDR3-containing paired-end reads. First-strand cDNA synthesis was performed from all RNA using the Mint cDNA synthesis kit, with priming by a TRBC-specific oligonucleotide. All cDNA was treated with uracil-DNA glycosylase and then went through a first 18-cycle PCR with the universal primers M1SS and BC2_uni_R. In the source study's methods: For normalization, 1 million high-quality reads were randomly selected from each sample, with every read carrying a distinct molecular identifier. Reads with shared molecular identifiers were discarded instead of being binned into consensus sequences. MiTCR, run with a Q25 quality threshold and the strictest error-elimination algorithm, handled CDR3 identification, clonotype clustering and error correction. A nonparametric unseen species model with Euler transformation was used to estimate a lower bound on total TCR beta diversity. The public reads were run again by TCRdb, first through fastp at Q25 and then through MiXCR, and only productive beta chains were kept. Under each unique CDR3 protein, matching rows form one entry showing the most common genes and DNA. These V and J calls are TCRdb output, not the study's own analysis. This sample lists 780,000 or so distinct CDR3 sequences; around 50% were detected once. In total, the top ten clones hold roughly 26% of the sample.

As regards this clonotype: It lacks a known antigen. Base-call qualities are not available, and no considerably larger clone is one nucleotide away.

The CDR3 starts with the cysteine, ends with the phenylalanine, and has 15 residues. Only the CDR3 portion is preserved as DNA: 45 bases, with reading frame beginning at the first base. Trimming costs V 6 bases and J 1 base, and their ends lie 14 bases apart. Donors were 30 to 45 systemically healthy Caucasian individuals from Russia aged roughly 6 to 90 years. Approximately 10 milliliters of peripheral blood were collected from each donor into EDTA-treated Vacutainer tubes. Ficoll-Paque density-gradient centrifugation was used to isolate PBMCs, with at least 7 million per sample. Trizol reagent was used to extract total RNA from the PBMCs, yielding at least 5.5 micrograms per sample. For every donor, flow cytometry on a PBMC aliquot measured the percentage of naive CD45RAhigh/CD27high T cells.

The receptor comes from a middle-aged man in good health. This sequence uses TRBV12-3 or TRBV12-4 and TRBJ2-3, with TRBD2 as a weak D call on 6 bases. Sequenced: blood. The CDR3 protein: CASSPGGLGTDTQYF. In nucleotides, the sequence is TGTGCCAGCAGCCCTGGGGGGTTAGGCACAGATACGCAGTATTTT.